This T cell receptor (beta chain) was recorded in a study of cytomegalovirus exposure and HLA in healthy donors. On the study more broadly: A later analysis reported the roughly 120 validation repertoires used the same platform as the approximately 670 first-cohort repertoires.

Study-wide findings and caveats: Confirmation in vitro established that three CMV-associated chains were specific for CMV antigens. Reports described diagnosis of cytomegalovirus status by the classifier as highly specific and sensitive. Listed as cytomegalovirus-associated were 150 or so TCR beta chains.

As concerns this clone: Its specificity is unknown.

The germline CDR1 and CDR2 sequences are SQVTM and ANQGSEA. The CDR3 contains 13 residues. The V and J ends lost 6 bases and 2 bases respectively, with 13 bases between them. Libraries were prepared by immunoSEQ multiplex PCR; TCRdb keeps only in-frame clonotypes and omits some of them. This table holds about 73,000 clones, about 95% found once. Sequenced sample: PBMCs. V is TRBV29-1 and J is TRBJ1-1, with D possibly TRBD1 on 5 matching bases. The TCR comes from a man aged 18 to 30 in good health and CMV-seronegative. The CDR3 nucleotides are TGCAGCGTGGGACCGGGACTAAACACTGAAGCTTTCTTT. This sequence encodes CSVGPGLNTEAFF.